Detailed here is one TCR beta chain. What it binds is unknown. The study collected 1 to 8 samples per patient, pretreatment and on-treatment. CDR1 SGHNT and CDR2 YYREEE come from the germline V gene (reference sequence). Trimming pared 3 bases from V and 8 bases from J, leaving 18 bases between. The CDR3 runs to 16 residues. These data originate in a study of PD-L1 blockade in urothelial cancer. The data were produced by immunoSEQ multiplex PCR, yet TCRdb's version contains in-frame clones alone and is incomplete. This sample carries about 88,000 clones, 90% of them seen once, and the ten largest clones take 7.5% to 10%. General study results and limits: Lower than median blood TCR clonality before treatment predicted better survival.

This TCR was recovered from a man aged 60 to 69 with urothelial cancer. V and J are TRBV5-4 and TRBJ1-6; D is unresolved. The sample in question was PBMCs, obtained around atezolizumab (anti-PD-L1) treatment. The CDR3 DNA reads TGTGCCAGCAGCTCGGCTTTGGGCGGGAGGTATTCACCCCTCCACTTT. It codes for CASSSALGGRYSPLHF.